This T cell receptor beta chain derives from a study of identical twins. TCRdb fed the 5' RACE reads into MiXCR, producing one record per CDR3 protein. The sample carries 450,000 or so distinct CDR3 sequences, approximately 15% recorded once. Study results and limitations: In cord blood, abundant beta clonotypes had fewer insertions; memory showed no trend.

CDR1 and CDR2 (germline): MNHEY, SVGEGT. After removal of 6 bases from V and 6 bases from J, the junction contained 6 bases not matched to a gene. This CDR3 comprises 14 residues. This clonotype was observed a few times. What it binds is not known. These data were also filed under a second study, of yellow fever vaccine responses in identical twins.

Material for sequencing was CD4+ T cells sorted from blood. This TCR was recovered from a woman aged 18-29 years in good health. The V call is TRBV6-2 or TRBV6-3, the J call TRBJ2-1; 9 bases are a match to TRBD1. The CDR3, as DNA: TGTGCCAGCAGAAAGGACAGGGGTCGCAATGAGCAGTTCTTC. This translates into CASRKDRGRNEQFF.